This TCR beta chain emerged from a study of T cells after yellow fever vaccination. TCRdb reprocessed the 5' RACE reads via MiXCR and lists one record per CDR3 protein. The sample lists some 550,000 distinct CDR3 sequences, 15% to 20% occurring once. The CDR3 has 14 amino acids. Trimming cost V 4 bases and J 3 bases, with 10 bases left between them. Per germline, CDR1 MNHNS and CDR2 SASEGT. This specimen consisted of PBMCs, obtained 15 days after the yellow fever booster vaccination. The receptor was derived from a man aged 30 to 45 who received the YFV17D yellow fever vaccine. The genes are TRBV6-1 and TRBJ1-3; perhaps TRBD1 as D (5 bases). DNA for the CDR3: TGTGCCAGCAGTGCCTCGGGGGATGGAAACACCATATATTTT. Translating gives CASSASGDGNTIYF.